Presented here are 25 T cell receptor beta chains from one specimen sequenced in a study of blood T cell repertoires in COVID-19. Sequencing was performed with immunoSEQ multiplex PCR; in TCRdb, only in-frame clones are kept and a portion is missing. The top ten hold about 1.8% of the sample, which has a few hundred thousand clones, 90% seen once. What was sequenced was PBMCs or T cells enriched from blood (not recorded which). These receptors originate from a young woman with acute COVID-19.

The sample holds a few counts of this clone. This rearrangement joins TRBV7-9 to TRBJ2-3; 7 nucleotides align to TRBD1. The J segment lost 7 bases and the V segment lost 4 bases, leaving 17 bases of the junction unmatched. In germline, CDR1 is SEHNR, CDR2 FQNEAQ (reference sequence). The CDR3 is 17 residues long. CDR3 sequence (DNA): TGTGCCAGCAGCTGGAACAGGGGCGGCCGGTACAAGAATACGCAGTATTTT. This encodes CASSWNRGGRYKNTQYF.

CDR3 nucleotide sequence: TGCGCCAGCAGCTTGGGGTCGGGATTCCGAAGAGAGACCCAGTACTTC. This codes for CASSLGSGFRRETQYF. The rearrangement links TRBV5-1 to TRBJ2-5, with D perhaps matching TRBD2 (5 bases). The germline V gene has CDR1 SGHRS and CDR2 YFSETQ. CDR3 length: 16 amino acids. The V and J ends lost 0 bases and 4 bases respectively, with 16 bases between them.

The V call is TRBV12-3 or TRBV12-4, the J call TRBJ2-1; the match to TRBD2 covers 13 bases. The CDR3 covers 12 residues. The ends lost 4 bases at V and 15 bases at J; junction bases unmatched: 3. The DNA of the CDR3 is TGTGCCAGCAGTTCGGGACTAGCGGGACGGTTCTTC. Its protein product is CASSSGLAGRFF.

The J gene is TRBJ1-6, the V gene TRBV5-1, with 9 bases fitting TRBD1. The CDR3 extends over 19 amino acids. Germline CDR1 and CDR2: SGHRS and YFSETQ. V lost 4 bases and J lost 4; bases outside the gene matches: 15. The chain's CDR3 is CASSPLTGGSSAYNSPLHF. The DNA for the CDR3 is TGCGCCAGCAGCCCCCTGACAGGGGGGTCGTCGGCGTATAATTCACCCCTCCACTTT. Filled out from reference TRBV5-1 and TRBJ1-6, the complete variable domain reads KAGVTQTPRYLIKTRGQQVTLSCSPISGHRSVSWYQQTPGQGLQFLFEYFSETQRNKGNFPGRFSGRQFSNSRSEMNVSTLELGDSALYLCASSPLTGGSSAYNSPLHFGNGTRLTVT.

This chain uses TRBV6-5 with TRBJ1-5; D unresolved. Trimming pared 6 bases from V and 6 bases from J, leaving 18 bases between. Looked up from germline, CDR1 is MNHEY and CDR2 is SVGAGI. This CDR3 is built from 15 residues. The CDR3 DNA reads as TGTGCCAGCAGCCAGTCTTTCGGGGTCAGTCAGCCCCAGCATTTT. It yields the protein CASSQSFGVSQPQHF.

J is TRBJ1-2 and V is TRBV7-9, with D hard to call. The CDR3 consists of 13 residues. Germline V gene lookup returns CDR1 SEHNR and CDR2 FQNEAQ (reference sequence). V lost 5 bases, J lost 8 bases, and 15 bases lay in between. CDR3 region: CASSRGSFDGYTF. In DNA form, the CDR3 reads TGTGCCAGCAGCCGCGGGTCTTTCGACGGCTACACCTTC.

The chain has TRBV24-1 and TRBJ2-1; maybe TRBD1 (6 bases). The V gene lost 5 bases and the J gene lost 7 bases, with 17 bases spanning the gap. The germline CDR1 and CDR2 sequences are KGHDR and SFDVKD. The CDR3 spans 15 residues. CDR3 sequence: CATSGGLTAANEQFF. The CDR3, as DNA: TGTGCCACCAGTGGGGGGCTAACGGCGGCAAATGAGCAGTTCTTC.

CDR3 nucleotides: TGTGCCAGCAGCTTAATAGGGGTGGTTGAGCAGTTCTTC. This encodes CASSLIGVVEQFF. V usage is TRBV7-8 and J usage is TRBJ2-1, with D possibly TRBD1 on 5 matching bases. This CDR3 has 13 residues. The germline V gene encodes CDR1 SGHVS and CDR2 FQNEAQ. The ends were cut back, 2 bases at V and 9 bases at J, with 11 bases in the middle.

The sample holds one count of this clone. V usage is TRBV5-6 and J usage is TRBJ1-5; 9 bases are shared with TRBD1. The CDR3 is 16 residues long. Germline V CDR1 and CDR2: SGHDT, YYEEEE. The trim removed 3 bases at V and 4 bases at J, leaving 8 bases unmatched. CDR3 residues: CASSSTTGTGNQPQHF. Written as DNA, the CDR3 is TGTGCCAGCAGCTCGACTACCGGGACAGGGAATCAGCCCCAGCATTTT.

This sequence joins TRBV6-5 and TRBJ2-1; 7 bases match TRBD2. The germline V gene has CDR1 MNHEY and CDR2 SVGAGI. The CDR3 is made up of 15 amino acids. With 8 bases clipped from V and 4 bases from J, the junction kept 11 bases outside the gene matches. The CDR3 nucleotides read TGTGCCAGCCTTCAGCGGGGTGATGGATACAATGAGCAGTTCTTC. Translation gives CASLQRGDGYNEQFF.

The V and J genes are TRBV5-1 and TRBJ2-7; 11 bases are a match to TRBD2. This CDR3 has 16 amino acids. V lost 4 bases to trimming and J lost 5 bases; unmatched junction nucleotides: 11. Germline CDR1 is SGHRS and CDR2 is YFSETQ. This CDR3 reads CASSQTAGTSGDEQYF. DNA for the CDR3: TGCGCCAGCAGCCAAACCGCCGGGACTAGCGGCGACGAGCAGTACTTC.

As DNA, the CDR3 is TGTGCCAGCAGCCAAGGGCTAGACAGCCTCGAGGAGACCCAGTACTTC. Translation gives CASSQGLDSLEETQYF. The chain is built from TRBV4-2 and TRBJ2-5; TRBD1 might be the D (5 bases). V was cut by 1 base and J by 5 bases, with 17 bases left in between. The CDR3 runs to 16 residues. In germline, CDR1 is LGHNA, CDR2 YNFKEQ.

About this clone: Because the CDR3's place on the DNA is in doubt, the DNA is left out and the CDR3 is given as listed by TCRdb. This sequence joins TRBV6-5 and TRBJ1-1. The CDR3 region is 12 residues in length, termini included. CDR1 MNHEY and CDR2 SVGAGI come from the germline V gene. CDR3 amino acids: CASSTSNTEAFF.

V usage is TRBV28 and J usage is TRBJ1-3; D ambiguous. CDR3 size: 14 residues. Germline CDR1 is MDHEN and CDR2 is SYDVKM. The CDR3 protein is CVTQRSGSGNTIYF. The CDR3 coding sequence is TGTGTTACCCAACGGTCCGGCTCTGGAAACACCATATATTTT. The variable domain in full, completed from reference TRBV28 and TRBJ1-3, reads DVKVTQSSRYLVKRTGEKVFLECVQDMDHENMFWYRQDPGLGLRLIYFSYDVKMKEKGDIPEGYSVSREKKERFSLILESASTNQTSMYLCVTQRSGSGNTIYFGEGSWLTVV.

The gene calls are TRBV12-3 or TRBV12-4 and TRBJ2-2; unclear D gene. The CDR3 is made up of 13 amino acids. Trimming left V 5 bases short and J 8 bases short, with 12 bases between. The CDR3 nucleotides are TGTGCCAGCAGTCCAACACGGCGGGGGGAGCTGTTTTTT. Its translation is CASSPTRRGELFF.

CDR3 region: CASSLQGYEQYF. The DNA for the CDR3 is TGTGCCAGCTCGCTTCAGGGCTACGAGCAGTACTTC. The chain uses TRBV5-8 and TRBJ2-7; possibly TRBD1 for D (5 bases). Germline lookup yields CDR1 SGHTS and CDR2 YDEGEE. The CDR3 extends over 12 amino acids. V lost 7 bases, J lost 3 bases, and 11 bases lay in between.

J is TRBJ2-5 and V is TRBV19; 8 bases align to TRBD2. CDR1 is LNHDA, CDR2 SQIVND, per germline (reference sequence). V lost 5 bases, J lost 1 base, and 6 bases stayed unmatched. The CDR3 has 15 residues. In DNA form, the CDR3 reads TGTGCCAGTAGTCTCACTAGCGGTATCCAAGAGACCCAGTACTTC. It encodes CASSLTSGIQETQYF. The full variable domain, with the rest looked up from reference TRBV19 and TRBJ2-5, is DGGITQSPKYLFRKEGQNVTLSCEQNLNHDAMYWYRQDPGQGLRLIYYSQIVNDFQKGDIAEGYSVSREKKESFPLTVTSAQKNPTAFYLCASSLTSGIQETQYFGPGTRLLVL.

This chain uses TRBV18 with TRBJ2-1; 9 bases align to TRBD1. The junction had 5 bases not matched to a gene; V was cut back by 3 bases and J by 11 bases. Germline V gene sequence: CDR1 KGHSH, CDR2 LQKENI. The CDR3 extends over 13 amino acids. This chain's CDR3 is CASSPWTGEKQFF. DNA of the CDR3: TGTGCCAGCTCACCGTGGACAGGGGAGAAGCAGTTCTTC. The entire variable domain, with the rest obtained from reference TRBV18 and TRBJ2-1, is as follows: NAGVMQNPRHLVRRRGQEARLRCSPMKGHSHVYWYRQLPEEGLKFMVYLQKENIIDESGMPKERFSAEFPKEGPSILRIQQVVRGDSAAYFCASSPWTGEKQFFGPGTRLTVL.

V usage is TRBV5-4 and J usage is TRBJ2-7, with D perhaps matching TRBD2 (6 bases). Looked up from germline, CDR1 is SGHNT and CDR2 is YYREEE (reference sequence). This CDR3 comprises 15 residues. Trimming took off 0 bases at V and 2 bases at J, with 12 bases between the two ends. The CDR3 DNA sequence: TGTGCCAGCAGCTTGGTGGAGGGGAGCCCCTACGAGCAGTACTTC. As protein: CASSLVEGSPYEQYF.

The chain employs TRBV6-6 and TRBJ1-2; TRBD1 is a possible D gene (6 bases). The CDR3 has 16 amino acids. Germline assignment: CDR1 MNHNY and CDR2 SVGAGI (reference sequence). V was clipped by 3 bases and J by 2 bases, with 16 bases between them. The CDR3 DNA follows: TGTGCCAGCAGTTATCCTGGGCGGGGGGCCAACTATGGCTACACCTTC. Translation: CASSYPGRGANYGYTF.

This rearrangement joins TRBV4-2 to TRBJ2-1, with no clear D. V shed 0 bases and J shed 9 bases, with 9 bases lying between them. The CDR3 runs 13 residues. CDR1 is LGHNA and CDR2 is YNFKEQ in the germline V gene. The CDR3 sequence: CASSQDEAGEQFF. The CDR3 DNA reads as TGTGCCAGCAGCCAAGACGAGGCTGGTGAGCAGTTCTTC.

V gene TRBV4-3 combines with J gene TRBJ2-7, with TRBD2 identical over 9 bases. Germline V gene data show CDR1 as LGHNA and CDR2 as YSLEER. J gave up 2 bases and V 4 bases, and 15 bases lay outside the gene matches. The CDR3 length is 18 residues. In DNA, the CDR3 is TGCGCCAGCAGCCCCGGGACTAGCCCTCAAGTGGTGGCCTACGAGCAGTACTTC. Amino acid sequence: CASSPGTSPQVVAYEQYF.

The chain combines TRBV29-1 with TRBJ1-2; the D gene is possibly TRBD1 (6 bases). Germline CDR1 is SQVTM and CDR2 is ANQGSEA. V was trimmed by 6 bases and J by 10 bases, leaving 15 bases between them. This CDR3 is built from 11 residues. The CDR3 bases are TGCAGCGTCAGCGACAGGAGTGCCTACACCTTC. Its protein product is CSVSDRSAYTF.

The rearrangement joins TRBV6-5 to TRBJ1-6; D remains ambiguous. The CDR3 extends over 14 amino acids. Trimming stripped 9 bases from V and 1 base from J, with 10 bases between. CDR1 is MNHEY, CDR2 SVGAGI, per germline. Here the CDR3 DNA reads TGTGCCAGTTGGGAGGGTTCCTATAATTCACCCCTCCACTTT. It is translated as CASWEGSYNSPLHF.

This clone was seen a single time. The chain recombines TRBV10-1 with TRBJ2-2; 9 bases are shared with TRBD2. Germline-derived CDR1 and CDR2 are WNHNN and SYGVQD (reference sequence). The trim removed 1 base at V and 3 bases at J, leaving 9 bases unmatched. This CDR3 is built from 18 residues. The CDR3 DNA is TGCGCCAGCAGTGAGTTTGGTAGCGGGAGTGGATACACCGGGGAGCTGTTTTTT. This sequence encodes CASSEFGSGSGYTGELFF.